This T cell receptor beta chain was identified during a study of chemoradiotherapy in HPV16-positive cancers. General study results and limits: During treatment, candidate HPV-specific clones and E7-related motifs expanded in tumor. In HPV16-positive patients, HPV-responsive T-cell expansion tracked better recurrence-free survival.

The CDR3 extends over 16 amino acids. Between the trimmed V and J ends, which lost 1 base and 5 bases, there was a span of 17 bases. Germline loops: CDR1 MGHRA, CDR2 YSYEKL. Profiling relied on immunoSEQ multiplex PCR, and the TCRdb table lists in-frame clones only, not all of them. This repertoire shows approximately 28,000 clones, 90% to 95% found once; its top ten account for roughly a fifth. The table lists this clone with a few counts. Its antigen is undetermined. The source is a human donor with HPV-associated anogenital cancer. The rearrangement joins TRBV4-1 to TRBJ1-1, with D possibly being TRBD1 (5 bases). This specimen consisted of blood, obtained from a patient who underwent chemoradiotherapy. The CDR3 region has the DNA TGCGCCAGCAGCCAAGGTTGGGACTTCCGGGGAACTGAAGCTTTCTTT. It codes for CASSQGWDFRGTEAFF.